This is a list of T cell receptor beta chains from one sample in a study of OX40 agonist ivuxolimab in advanced cancers. The method was immunoSEQ multiplex PCR; TCRdb's version includes in-frame clones alone and lacks a portion of them. Found here are about 72,000 clones, about 91% of them singletons; the top ten hold 0.86%. The sequences come from CD4+ or CD8+ T cells sorted from blood, collected in a trial of the OX40 agonist ivuxolimab. The receptors were sampled from an adult with an advanced solid tumor such as melanoma, head and neck, liver or kidney cancer. CDR3s include the opening cysteine and the closing phenylalanine or tryptophan. Each record gives: J gene, clone size, V gene, D gene, CDR3 DNA, CDR3 protein. A D gene is named only where the DNA matches it firmly. Clone size is shown for a subset of rows, as once, few, many or a class of expanded clone.

J: TRBJ2-7; size: NA; V: TRBV6-5; D: TRBD1; DNA: TGTGCCAGCAGAAAAGGACAGGGCGGCGGCTACGAGCAGTACTTC; CDR3: CASRKGQGGGYEQYF
J: TRBJ2-1; size: NA; V: TRBV20-1; D: NA; DNA: TGCAGTGCTATGGATTTGAATGAGCAGTTCTTC; CDR3: CSAMDLNEQFF
J: TRBJ1-1; size: NA; V: TRBV2; D: NA; DNA: TGTGCCAGCAGGACCATCAGGAGGAACACTGAAGCTTTCTTT; CDR3: CASRTIRRNTEAFF
J: TRBJ2-7; size: NA; V: TRBV7-2; D: NA; DNA: TGTGCCAGCAGCTTTGGAGACATCCGGGCGAACGAGCAGTACTTC; CDR3: CASSFGDIRANEQYF
J: TRBJ1-2; size: NA; V: TRBV27; D: NA; DNA: TGTGCCAGCAGTTGGGGGATCGGCTATGGCTACACCTTC; CDR3: CASSWGIGYGYTF
J: TRBJ1-5; size: NA; V: TRBV2; D: TRBD1; DNA: TGTGCCAGCAGTGTAGGACAGGGGTACAATCAGCCCCAGCATTTT; CDR3: CASSVGQGYNQPQHF
J: TRBJ1-5; size: NA; V: TRBV7-8; D: TRBD1; DNA: TGTGCCAGCAGCCCCGGACAGGGTTCGGTTCAGCCCCAGCATTTT; CDR3: CASSPGQGSVQPQHF
J: TRBJ2-3; size: NA; V: TRBV20-1; D: NA; DNA: TGCAGTGCTAAAACAGATACGCAGTATTTT; CDR3: CSAKTDTQYF
J: TRBJ2-5; size: once; V: TRBV5-1; D: TRBD1; DNA: TGCGCCAGCGGCTCGGGACAGCCTCAAGAGACCCAGTACTTC; CDR3: CASGSGQPQETQYF
J: TRBJ2-1; size: NA; V: TRBV28; D: NA; DNA: TGTGCCAGCCAAGGACGGAATGAGCAGTTCTTC; CDR3: CASQGRNEQFF
J: TRBJ2-1; size: NA; V: TRBV4-3; D: NA; DNA: TGCGCCAGCAGCCAAGCTCTGGGGAATGAGCAGTTCTTC; CDR3: CASSQALGNEQFF
J: TRBJ1-4; size: NA; V: TRBV14; D: NA; DNA: TGTGCCAGCAGCCAATGGCAGGGAGCTAATGAAAAACTGTTTTTT; CDR3: CASSQWQGANEKLFF
J: TRBJ1-4; size: NA; V: TRBV20-1; D: NA; DNA: TGCAGTGCTAGAGCAGGCGAAAAACTGTTTTTT; CDR3: CSARAGEKLFF
J: TRBJ2-3; size: NA; V: TRBV18; D: TRBD2; DNA: TGTGCCAGCTCACCGACTAGCGGGGATACGCAGTATTTT; CDR3: CASSPTSGDTQYF
J: TRBJ1-3; size: NA; V: TRBV5-1; D: NA; DNA: TGCGCCAGCAGCCTATGGGGTCAGGGGAGCTCTGGAAACACCATATATTTT; CDR3: CASSLWGQGSSGNTIYF
J: TRBJ2-7; size: NA; V: TRBV4-3; D: NA; DNA: TGCGCCAGCAGCCAAGATACGGGTTCGGGCTGGGCCTACGAGCAGTACTTC; CDR3: CASSQDTGSGWAYEQYF
J: TRBJ2-1; size: NA; V: TRBV10-3; D: TRBD2; DNA: TGTGCCATCGGTCCGACTAGCGGGAACGGTGAGCAGTTCTTC; CDR3: CAIGPTSGNGEQFF
J: TRBJ1-4; size: NA; V: TRBV27; D: TRBD1; DNA: TGTGCCAGCAGTCCGCCGGGACAGGGGGCCTTTGGTGAAAAACTGTTTTTT; CDR3: CASSPPGQGAFGEKLFF
J: TRBJ2-7; size: NA; V: TRBV6-5; D: NA; DNA: TGTGCCAGCAGGTGGGAATCTCTCTCTTACTTC; CDR3: CASRWESLSYF
J: TRBJ1-2; size: NA; V: TRBV11-2; D: NA; DNA: TGTGCCAGCAGCTTAGAACGGGGCGGGAACTATGGCTACACCTTC; CDR3: CASSLERGGNYGYTF
J: TRBJ2-2; size: once; V: TRBV6-5; D: TRBD1; DNA: TGTGCCAGCAGTTTCGGACAGGCCGGGGAGCTGTTTTTT; CDR3: CASSFGQAGELFF
J: TRBJ2-1; size: NA; V: TRBV4-1; D: NA; DNA: TGCGCCAGCAGCGGCTTTCTCAATGAGCAGTTCTTC; CDR3: CASSGFLNEQFF
J: TRBJ2-1; size: few; V: TRBV7-3; D: TRBD2; DNA: TGTGCCAGCAGCTCAAGCGGGGGGGTTAACAATGAGCAGTTCTTC; CDR3: CASSSSGGVNNEQFF
J: TRBJ2-3; size: NA; V: TRBV6-5; D: NA; DNA: TGTGCCTCCTCTTCTAGTAGCGACACGCAGTATTTT; CDR3: CASSSSSDTQYF
J: TRBJ1-2; size: NA; V: TRBV5-6; D: TRBD1; DNA: TGTGCCAGCAGCAAATCGGGACAGATCTATGGCTACACCTTC; CDR3: CASSKSGQIYGYTF
J: TRBJ1-6; size: once; V: TRBV7-2; D: TRBD1; DNA: TGTGCCAGCAGCCCCCGGACAGGCCCTAATTCACCCCTCCACTTT; CDR3: CASSPRTGPNSPLHF